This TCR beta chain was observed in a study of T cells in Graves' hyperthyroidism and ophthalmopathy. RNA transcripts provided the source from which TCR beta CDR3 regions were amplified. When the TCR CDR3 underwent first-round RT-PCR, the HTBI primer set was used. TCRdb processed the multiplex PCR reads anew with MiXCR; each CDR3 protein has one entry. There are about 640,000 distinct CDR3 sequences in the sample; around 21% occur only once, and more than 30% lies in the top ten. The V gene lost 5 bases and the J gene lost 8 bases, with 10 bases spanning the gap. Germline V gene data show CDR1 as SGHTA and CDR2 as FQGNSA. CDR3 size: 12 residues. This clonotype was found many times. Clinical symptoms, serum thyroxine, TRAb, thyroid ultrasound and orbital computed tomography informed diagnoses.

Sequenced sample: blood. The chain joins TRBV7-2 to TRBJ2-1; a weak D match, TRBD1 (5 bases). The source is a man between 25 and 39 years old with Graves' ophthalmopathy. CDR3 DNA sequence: TGTGCCAGCAGCCCCAGGGTTTATGAGCAGTTCTTC. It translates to CASSPRVYEQFF.